The 29 T cell receptor beta chains below were found in one sample sequenced in a study of shared T cell receptors in the human thymus. The method was immunoSEQ multiplex PCR; TCRdb's version includes in-frame clones alone and lacks a portion of them. Found here are 72,000 or so clones, nearly 95% of them singletons; the top ten hold approximately 0.035%. The sequencing sample was made of thymocytes. These receptors were taken from a human donor.

The V and J genes are TRBV6-5 and TRBJ1-5, with TRBD1 identical over 7 bases. The CDR3 has 15 amino acids. Germline values: CDR1 MNHEY, CDR2 SVGAGI. The junction had 12 bases not matched to a gene; V was cut back by 8 bases and J by 5 bases. The CDR3 sequence: CASSPDEGGDQPQHF. The CDR3 region has the DNA TGTGCCAGCTCCCCCGACGAAGGGGGCGATCAGCCCCAGCATTTT.

The gene calls are TRBV19 and TRBJ2-7; 11 bases line up with TRBD1. Germline V lookup: CDR1 LNHDA, CDR2 SQIVND (reference sequence). The ends lost 3 bases at V and 4 bases at J; junction bases unmatched: 2. This CDR3 has 14 residues. CDR3: CASSIRDRGYEQYF. CDR3 nucleotide sequence: TGTGCCAGTAGTATCCGGGACAGGGGGTACGAGCAGTACTTC. Using reference TRBV19 and TRBJ2-7 for the parts outside the CDR3, the full variable domain is DGGITQSPKYLFRKEGQNVTLSCEQNLNHDAMYWYRQDPGQGLRLIYYSQIVNDFQKGDIAEGYSVSREKKESFPLTVTSAQKNPTAFYLCASSIRDRGYEQYFGPGTRLTVT.

The J gene is TRBJ1-1, the V gene TRBV11-3; D may be TRBD1 (6 bases). V was shortened by 3 bases and J by 2 bases, with 10 bases between the two germline ends. CDR3 size: 14 residues. The germline V gene encodes CDR1 SGHNT and CDR2 YENEEA. The CDR3 protein is CASSLGHQNTEAFF. The CDR3, as DNA: TGTGCCAGCAGCTTGGGACATCAAAACACTGAAGCTTTCTTT.

V and J are TRBV7-8 and TRBJ2-7; TRBD2 aligns across 9 bases. Unmatched junction bases numbered 14, after V lost 5 bases and J lost 3 bases. This CDR3 has 17 residues. The germline gives CDR1 SGHVS, CDR2 FQNEAQ. CDR3 residues: CASSLAKSGGILYEQYF. CDR3 DNA: TGTGCCAGCAGCCTTGCAAAGAGCGGGGGGATTCTCTACGAGCAGTACTTC.

The chain uses TRBV6-1 and TRBJ1-5; 8 positions agree with TRBD1. The CDR3 is 17 residues long. V shed 3 bases, J shed 0 bases, and the junction held 7 bases outside the gene matches. The germline V gene encodes CDR1 MNHNS and CDR2 SASEGT. CDR3: CASSEDRVCGSNQPQHF. As DNA, the CDR3 is TGTGCCAGCAGTGAGGACAGGGTTTGCGGTAGCAATCAGCCCCAGCATTTT.

This clone was seen a single time. The genes are TRBV19 and TRBJ2-5; TRBD2 agrees at 12 bases. This CDR3 contains 15 residues. Germline values: CDR1 LNHDA, CDR2 SQIVND (reference sequence). V was clipped by 4 bases and J by 5 bases; unmatched bases: 5. This CDR3 reads CASSKGLAGKETQYF. As DNA, the CDR3 is TGTGCCAGTAGTAAGGGACTAGCGGGCAAGGAGACCCAGTACTTC.

The V call is TRBV28, the J call TRBJ1-3; 8 bases are a match to TRBD1. The CDR3 runs 15 residues. With V trimmed by 2 bases and J by 4 bases, 4 bases remained unmatched. Germline V gene sequence: CDR1 MDHEN, CDR2 SYDVKM. CDR3 sequence: CASSLGQGLGNTIYF. The CDR3 DNA follows: TGTGCCAGCAGTTTAGGACAGGGTTTAGGAAACACCATATATTTT.

J is TRBJ2-1 and V is TRBV7-9, with 10 bases fitting TRBD2. Germline CDR1 reads SEHNR; CDR2 reads FQNEAQ (reference sequence). The CDR3 consists of 18 residues. V lost 5 bases and J lost 12; bases outside the gene matches: 22. The CDR3, as DNA: TGTGCCAGCAGCCCCGAAGTAGCGGGGGGCCTCTCTGAAATGCGGCAGTTCTTC. Protein sequence: CASSPEVAGGLSEMRQFF. The complete variable domain, with remaining parts taken from reference TRBV7-9 and TRBJ2-1, reads DTGVSQNPRHKITKRGQNVTFRCDPISEHNRLYWYRQTLGQGPEFLTYFQNEAQLEKSRLLSDRFSAERPKGSFSTLEIQRTEQGDSAMYLCASSPEVAGGLSEMRQFFGPGTRLTVL.

The chain combines TRBV6-1 with TRBJ1-1; no clear D gene. CDR1 MNHNS and CDR2 SASEGT come from the germline V gene. V was trimmed by 6 bases and J by 1 base, leaving 9 bases between them. CDR3 length: 13 residues. The CDR3 reads CASRVTENTEAFF. The DNA of the CDR3 is TGTGCCAGCAGGGTCACAGAGAACACTGAAGCTTTCTTT.

This sequence joins TRBV7-8 and TRBJ2-5; D is unclear. Germline V gene data show CDR1 as SGHVS and CDR2 as FQNEAQ. The CDR3 spans 14 residues. With 0 bases removed from V and 3 bases from J, the gap between germline ends came to 8 bases. The CDR3 here is CASSLAYVKETQYF. In DNA form, the CDR3 reads TGTGCCAGCAGCTTAGCATACGTAAAAGAGACCCAGTACTTC.

The chain recombines TRBV7-3 with TRBJ1-1; D might be TRBD1 (5 bases). V was pared by 6 bases and J by 4 bases, with 21 bases between. Germline CDR1 reads SGHTA; CDR2 reads FQGTGA. There are 16 residues in the CDR3. In nucleotides, the CDR3 is TGTGCCAGCAGACCCGGACAATGCAAGAAGTGCACTGAAGCTTTCTTT. It specifies CASRPGQCKKCTEAFF.

The chain uses TRBV4-1 and TRBJ2-5; D not resolved. Trimming cost V 0 bases and J 3 bases, with 11 bases left between them. The CDR3 spans 15 residues. CDR1 and CDR2 (germline): MGHRA, YSYEKL. This CDR3 is CASSQDMAEEETQYF. Here the CDR3 DNA reads TGCGCCAGCAGCCAAGATATGGCAGAGGAAGAGACCCAGTACTTC.

Remarks on this clone: The CDR3 does not end in the conserved phenylalanine or tryptophan, so this is likely a read error. The rearrangement links TRBV7-2 to TRBJ2-7; D perhaps matches TRBD1 (5 bases). V was pared by 1 base and J by 2 bases, with 15 bases between. This CDR3 region has 16 residues. CDR1 is SGHTA, CDR2 FQGNSA, per germline. The CDR3 loop is CASSLDEAGITYEQYL. CDR3 in DNA: TGTGCCAGCAGCTTAGACGAGGCAGGGATTACCTACGAGCAGTACCTC.

The chain is built from TRBV10-3 and TRBJ1-1; unclear D gene. The CDR3 is 15 amino acids. Germline V CDR1 and CDR2: ENHRY, SYGVKD. V was clipped by 0 bases and J by 1 base, with 9 bases between them. The CDR3: CAISESNPPNTEAFF. The CDR3 DNA sequence: TGTGCCATCAGTGAGTCGAACCCACCGAACACTGAAGCTTTCTTT.

The rearrangement joins TRBV7-3 to TRBJ2-1, with no clear D. The CDR3 covers 16 residues. From germline, CDR1 is SGHTA and CDR2 FQGTGA. With 5 bases removed from V and 0 bases from J, the gap between germline ends came to 14 bases. CDR3 sequence reads: CASSRHSRGSYNEQFF. In nucleotides, the CDR3 is TGTGCCAGCAGCCGGCATAGTCGTGGCTCCTACAATGAGCAGTTCTTC.

The V and J genes are TRBV5-4 and TRBJ1-1; tentatively, D is TRBD1 (6 bases). The germline V and J ends were trimmed by 3 bases and 3 bases, with 21 bases remaining between them. Germline assignment: CDR1 SGHNT and CDR2 YYREEE (reference sequence). The CDR3 is 17 residues long. The CDR3, as DNA: TGTGCCAGCAGCTCCCGACAGGTTTTCCACGGGGACACTGAAGCTTTCTTT. Translated, it gives CASSSRQVFHGDTEAFF.

This chain connects TRBV6-1 to TRBJ2-7; TRBD2 aligns across 11 bases. With V trimmed by 6 bases and J by 1 base, 5 bases remained unmatched. The germline V gene has CDR1 MNHNS and CDR2 SASEGT. The CDR3 runs to 15 residues. The CDR3 nucleotides read TGTGCCAGCAGATTGGCTAGCGGGGGGTCCTACGAGCAGTACTTC. Amino acids: CASRLASGGSYEQYF.

The chain links TRBV6-1 to TRBJ1-2; D is perhaps TRBD1 (5 bases). With 4 bases removed from V and 8 bases from J, the gap between germline ends came to 20 bases. Germline values: CDR1 MNHNS, CDR2 SASEGT. The CDR3 has 15 amino acids. The CDR3 loop reads CASSAFQGTYRGYTF. The CDR3, as DNA: TGTGCCAGCAGTGCTTTTCAGGGAACTTATCGCGGCTACACCTTC.

This chain connects TRBV7-8 to TRBJ2-7, with D possibly being TRBD2 (5 bases). This CDR3 spans 11 amino acids. CDR1 and CDR2 (germline): SGHVS, FQNEAQ. Trimming cost V 7 bases and J 5 bases, with 9 bases left between them. CDR3 amino acids: CASIRGNEQYF. CDR3 nucleotide sequence: TGTGCCAGCATCAGAGGGAACGAGCAGTACTTC.

This rearrangement joins TRBV5-8 to TRBJ2-5; tentative D call: TRBD2 (7 bases). Germline values: CDR1 SGHTS, CDR2 YDEGEE. Trimming pared 7 bases from V and 5 bases from J, leaving 36 bases between. The CDR3 runs to 20 residues. CDR3 nucleotides: TGTGCCAGCCCAACGTGGAAGAAGCTTAGGGGGGGCCCGGCGGGGGAGACCCAGTACTTC. Translated: CASPTWKKLRGGPAGETQYF. Full variable domain (remainder filled in from reference TRBV5-8 and TRBJ2-5): EAGVTQSPTHLIKTRGQQATLRCSPISGHTSVYWYQQALGLGLQFLLWYDEGEERNRGNFPPRFSGRQFPNYSSELNVNALELEDSALYLCASPTWKKLRGGPAGETQYFGPGTRLLVL.

The chain joins TRBV18 to TRBJ1-6; perhaps TRBD1 as D (5 bases). Germline V gene sequence: CDR1 KGHSH, CDR2 LQKENI. With 8 bases removed from V and 8 bases from J, the gap between germline ends came to 25 bases. The length of the CDR3 is 17 residues. Here the CDR3 DNA reads TGTGCCAGCGCAAACCACTTATCCGGGGGTCGGTATTCACCCCTCCACTTT. Protein product: CASANHLSGGRYSPLHF.

The rearrangement uses TRBV2 and TRBJ2-1; 9 positions match TRBD2. Trimming cost V 6 bases and J 3 bases; bases outside gene matches: 6. This CDR3 contains 15 residues. Germline V lookup: CDR1 SNHLY, CDR2 FYNNEI. CDR3 sequence (DNA): TGTGCCAGCAGCAGCCCAGCGGGGGGCTACAATGAGCAGTTCTTC. Amino acids: CASSSPAGGYNEQFF.

The V call is TRBV9, the J call TRBJ1-2; D is undetermined. CDR3 length: 13 residues. Germline assignment: CDR1 SGDLS and CDR2 YYNGEE. Trimming took off 3 bases at V and 1 base at J, with 7 bases between the two ends. In DNA, the CDR3 is TGTGCCAGCAGCGGAAGGGTTAACTATGGCTACACCTTC. This codes for CASSGRVNYGYTF. Drawing the rest from reference TRBV9 and TRBJ1-2, the complete variable domain is DSGVTQTPKHLITATGQRVTLRCSPRSGDLSVYWYQQSLDQGLQFLIQYYNGEERAKGNILERFSAQQFPDLHSELNLSSLELGDSALYFCASSGRVNYGYTFGSGTRLTVV.

The chain links TRBV7-3 to TRBJ2-5, with 7 bases aligning to TRBD1. J lost 5 bases, V lost 4 bases, and 16 bases had no gene match. In germline, CDR1 is SGHTA, CDR2 FQGTGA. The CDR3 is 17 amino acids. The CDR3: CASSSHPRDRGWETQYF. Here the CDR3 DNA reads TGTGCCAGCAGCTCCCATCCCCGGGACAGAGGGTGGGAGACCCAGTACTTC.

The genes are TRBV7-9 and TRBJ1-3; D is unclear. The CDR3 is 14 residues long. Looked up from germline, CDR1 is SEHNR and CDR2 is FQNEAQ (reference sequence). Trimming removed 5 bases at V and 6 bases at J, with 14 bases between. The CDR3 DNA reads TGTGCCAGCAGCCCGCGCCCACGAGAAAACACCATATATTTT. This codes for CASSPRPRENTIYF.

The chain couples TRBV5-1 to TRBJ1-1, with unresolved D. Per the germline V gene, CDR1 is SGHRS and CDR2 is YFSETQ. V was trimmed by 6 bases and J by 1 base, leaving 16 bases between them. The CDR3 is 15 amino acids. The CDR3 protein is CASTLGFITNTEAFF. The DNA of the CDR3 is TGCGCCAGCACCCTGGGGTTTATTACGAACACTGAAGCTTTCTTT.

V gene TRBV7-9 combines with J gene TRBJ2-7, with a possible D match to TRBD2 (5 bases). Germline loops: CDR1 SEHNR, CDR2 FQNEAQ (reference sequence). The V end was cut by 5 bases, the J end by 2 bases, with 13 bases between. The CDR3 is made up of 14 amino acids. CDR3 nucleotides: TGTGCCAGCAGCCTCTCGGCGGGTCCCTACGAGCAGTACTTC. This encodes CASSLSAGPYEQYF.

The chain employs TRBV7-8 and TRBJ2-3; D gene uncertain. V was shortened by 3 bases and J by 2 bases, with 9 bases between the two germline ends. The germline CDR1 and CDR2 sequences are SGHVS and FQNEAQ. The CDR3 is 14 amino acids. As DNA, the CDR3 is TGTGCCAGCAGCTTCCCCCATACCACAGATACGCAGTATTTT. Protein: CASSFPHTTDTQYF.

The gene calls are TRBV5-1 and TRBJ2-7; 9 bases map to TRBD1. The germline CDR1 and CDR2 sequences are SGHRS and YFSETQ. This CDR3 has 15 amino acids. Unmatched junction bases numbered 5, after V lost 4 bases and J lost 0 bases. CDR3 sequence reads: CASSHRQGDSYEQYF. CDR3 coding DNA: TGCGCCAGCAGCCATAGACAGGGGGACTCCTACGAGCAGTACTTC.